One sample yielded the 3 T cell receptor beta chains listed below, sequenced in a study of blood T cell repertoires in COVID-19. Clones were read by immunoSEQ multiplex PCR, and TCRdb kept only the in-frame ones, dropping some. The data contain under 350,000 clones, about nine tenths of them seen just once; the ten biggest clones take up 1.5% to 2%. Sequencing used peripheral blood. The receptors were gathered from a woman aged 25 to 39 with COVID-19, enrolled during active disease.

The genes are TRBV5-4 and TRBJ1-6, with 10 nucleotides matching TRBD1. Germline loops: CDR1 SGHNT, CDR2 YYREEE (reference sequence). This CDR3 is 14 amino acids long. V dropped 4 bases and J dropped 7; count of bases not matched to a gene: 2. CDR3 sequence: CASSPGQGNSPLHF. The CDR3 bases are TGTGCCAGCAGCCCGGGACAGGGGAATTCACCCCTCCACTTT.

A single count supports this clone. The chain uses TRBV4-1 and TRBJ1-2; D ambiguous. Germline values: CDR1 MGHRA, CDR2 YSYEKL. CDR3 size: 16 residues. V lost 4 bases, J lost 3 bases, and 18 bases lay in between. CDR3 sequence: CASSRVFGNQDYGYTF. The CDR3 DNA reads TGCGCCAGCAGCCGCGTTTTTGGAAATCAGGACTATGGCTACACCTTC.

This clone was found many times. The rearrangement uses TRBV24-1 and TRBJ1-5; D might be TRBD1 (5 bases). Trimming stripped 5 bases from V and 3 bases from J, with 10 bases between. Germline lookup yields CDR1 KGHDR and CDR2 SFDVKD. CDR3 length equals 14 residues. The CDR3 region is CATSVGGNNQPQHF. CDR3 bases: TGTGCCACCAGTGTGGGGGGTAACAATCAGCCCCAGCATTTT.